These 10 T cell receptor beta chains were sequenced from one sample in a study of OX40 agonist ivuxolimab in advanced cancers. Sequencing used immunoSEQ multiplex PCR; TCRdb keeps in-frame clones, though not all of them. Here the sample spans under 50,000 clones, about 83% being singletons. The material was CD4+ or CD8+ T cells sorted from blood, obtained in a trial of the OX40 agonist ivuxolimab. Every receptor here comes from an adult with an advanced solid tumor such as melanoma, head and neck, liver or kidney cancer.

This sequence joins TRBV10-3 and TRBJ1-2; the match to TRBD1 covers 10 bases. CDR1 and CDR2 from the germline V gene are ENHRY and SYGVKD. The length of the CDR3 is 13 residues. Unmatched junction bases numbered 4, after V lost 6 bases and J lost 6 bases. Written as DNA, the CDR3 is TGTGCCATCAGGACAGGGGGCGCCCATGGCTACACCTTC. Translation gives CAIRTGGAHGYTF.

The chain has TRBV5-1 and TRBJ2-7; a weak D match, TRBD2 (6 bases). V gave up 4 bases and J gave up 4 bases, with 18 bases separating them. The CDR3 is 15 residues long. CDR1 and CDR2 from the germline V gene are SGHRS and YFSETQ. CDR3 region: CASSLVSGRLYEQYF. The CDR3 DNA is TGCGCCAGCAGCCTCGTTTCGGGGAGGCTATACGAGCAGTACTTC.

The CDR3 bases are TGTGCCAGCACGTACGAACTGGGTCGAGACACAGATACGCAGTATTTT. It encodes CASTYELGRDTDTQYF. J is TRBJ2-3 and V is TRBV2; D remains ambiguous. This CDR3 is built from 16 residues. V shed 7 bases and J shed 2 bases, with 19 bases lying between them. The germline CDR1 and CDR2 sequences are SNHLY and FYNNEI.

The chain links TRBV6-1 to TRBJ1-2; maybe TRBD1 (5 bases). With 1 base removed from V and 3 bases from J, the gap between germline ends came to 12 bases. This CDR3 is 15 amino acids long. The germline V gene encodes CDR1 MNHNS and CDR2 SASEGT. In nucleotides, the CDR3 is TGTGCCAGCAGTGAAGTACTGGGCAGGGACTATGGCTACACCTTC. This codes for CASSEVLGRDYGYTF.

The rearrangement joins TRBV7-2 to TRBJ2-2, with a weak D call TRBD2 (5 bases). Germline-derived CDR1 and CDR2 are SGHTA and FQGNSA. V lost 1 base and J lost 7, with 13 bases in between. The CDR3 is 15 residues long. The DNA for the CDR3 is TGTGCCAGCAGCTTAGGTCCTAGCAAGGTCGGGGAGCTGTTTTTT. This encodes CASSLGPSKVGELFF. Together with reference TRBV7-2 and TRBJ2-2, the CDR3 gives the full variable domain: GAGVSQSPSNKVTEKGKDVELRCDPISGHTALYWYRQSLGQGLEFLIYFQGNSAPDKSGLPSDRFSAERTGGSVSTLTIQRTQQEDSAVYLCASSLGPSKVGELFFGEGSRLTVL.

This chain connects TRBV5-1 to TRBJ1-5; 9 nucleotides line up with TRBD1. CDR3 length: 20 amino acids. Germline V CDR1 and CDR2: SGHRS, YFSETQ. J lost 3 bases, V lost 1 base, and 17 bases had no gene match. CDR3 protein: CASSLRKTTGGGFINQPQHF. The CDR3 coding sequence is TGCGCCAGCAGCTTGAGGAAGACTACAGGGGGCGGATTTATCAATCAGCCCCAGCATTTT.

CDR3: CASSAGFYNEQFF. For the CDR3, the DNA is TGCGCCAGCAGCGCGGGATTCTACAATGAGCAGTTCTTC. V gene TRBV5-1 combines with J gene TRBJ2-1; possibly TRBD2 for D (6 bases). The CDR3 sequence is 13 residues long. CDR1 SGHRS and CDR2 YFSETQ come from the germline V gene. Trimming took off 4 bases at V and 3 bases at J, with 8 bases between the two ends.

The chain recombines TRBV18 with TRBJ1-2; D is unclear. CDR1 is KGHSH, CDR2 LQKENI, per germline. With 2 bases removed from V and 4 bases from J, the gap between germline ends came to 17 bases. The length of the CDR3 is 16 residues. This CDR3 is CASSPALGRDLYGYTF. Written as DNA, the CDR3 is TGTGCCAGCTCACCAGCTCTTGGGCGAGACCTCTATGGCTACACCTTC.

The rearrangement uses TRBV7-3 and TRBJ2-3, with 11 nucleotides matching TRBD2. V was clipped by 5 bases and J by 5 bases; unmatched bases: 6. The CDR3 extends over 15 amino acids. Germline V CDR1 and CDR2: SGHTA, FQGTGA. The CDR3 loop reads CASSPLAGGRDTQYF. The CDR3 nucleotides read TGTGCCAGCAGCCCCCTAGCGGGAGGAAGAGATACGCAGTATTTT.

This clone was seen only once. The V and J genes are TRBV7-2 and TRBJ2-7, with TRBD2 matching 8 bases. J was trimmed by 7 bases and V by 5 bases; bases with no gene match: 13. The germline gives CDR1 SGHTA, CDR2 FQGNSA. This CDR3 has 15 residues. The CDR3 DNA is TGTGCCAGCAGCCCTCTGGCGGGGGGTTACGGAGAGCAGTACTTC. This translates into CASSPLAGGYGEQYF.